This T cell receptor beta chain came from a study of OX40 agonist ivuxolimab in advanced cancers. Notes on the study in general: Certain nonresponders additionally had low normalized T-cell clonal expansion.

For this clone: The antigen remains undetermined.

The germline CDR1 and CDR2 sequences are WSHSY and SAAADI. Trimming took 3 bases from V and 0 from J, leaving 9 bases between them. This CDR3 has 16 residues. Repertoires were generated with immunoSEQ multiplex PCR, while TCRdb's copy carries only in-frame clones and drops some. This table holds about 68,000 clones, approximately 80% found once. This specimen was CD4+ or CD8+ T cells sorted from blood, taken in a trial of the OX40 agonist ivuxolimab. The chain couples TRBV10-2 to TRBJ2-6; D not certain. The clonotype comes from an adult with an advanced solid tumor such as melanoma, head and neck, liver or kidney cancer. The CDR3 DNA is TGCGCCAGCAGTGACGCCGGCCACTCTGGGGCCAACGTCCTGACTTTC. This sequence encodes CASSDAGHSGANVLTF.